The 29 T cell receptor beta chains below all came from one sample that was sequenced in a study. Via MiXCR, TCRdb re-called the RT-PCR reads, giving one row per CDR3 protein. Seen here are approximately 720,000 distinct CDR3 sequences, 13% to 15% observed once, and the top ten hold about 3.6%. Material: memory CD4+ T cells from blood. Receptors originate from a female donor in good health, serving as a healthy control.

Turning to this clonotype: This is likely a read error, given that the CDR3 carries no conserved phenylalanine or tryptophan at its end. The CDR3 coding sequence is TGTGCCAGCAGCCAAGATGTCTCGGCCAAAAACATTCAGTACGTC. Translated, it gives CASSQDVSAKNIQYV. This chain connects TRBV4-2 to TRBJ2-4; no clear D gene. Trimming took 0 bases from V and 1 from J, leaving 7 bases between them. The V gene's germline CDR1 is LGHNA and CDR2 YNFKEQ. The CDR3 spans 15 residues.

This chain uses TRBV10-3 with TRBJ2-1, with TRBD2 matching 10 bases. The V gene's germline CDR1 is ENHRY and CDR2 SYGVKD. The CDR3 loop spans 15 amino acids. Trimming at V came to 5 bases and at J to 5 bases, leaving 6 bases not matched to a gene. CDR3: CAISTLAGAHNEQFF. The CDR3 DNA follows: TGTGCCATCAGTACCCTAGCGGGGGCCCACAATGAGCAGTTCTTC.

This clonotype was observed at least ten times. This rearrangement joins TRBV27 to TRBJ2-7; D tentatively reads TRBD1 or TRBD2 (5 bases each). Per germline, CDR1 MNHEY and CDR2 SMNVEV (reference sequence). The V and J ends lost 4 bases and 4 bases respectively, with 14 bases between them. The CDR3 is made up of 14 amino acids. CDR3 amino acids: CASSWGGSGYEQYF. The CDR3, as DNA: TGTGCCAGCAGTTGGGGCGGGTCAGGGTACGAGCAGTACTTC.

The sample holds a few counts of this clonotype. The genes are TRBV6-2 or TRBV6-3 and TRBJ2-1, with a weak D call TRBD2 (6 bases). This CDR3 spans 14 amino acids. V lost 2 bases and J 7 bases, leaving 12 bases between the germline ends. Germline V gives CDR1 MNHEY, CDR2 SVGEGT. The CDR3 DNA reads TGTGCCAGCAGTTACACGGGAGTGGTAAATGAGCAGTTCTTC. Its protein is CASSYTGVVNEQFF.

This clonotype was seen more than once but under ten times. The chain links TRBV5-1 to TRBJ2-1; D is possibly TRBD2 (7 bases). The germline CDR1 and CDR2 sequences are SGHRS and YFSETQ. The CDR3 is 17 residues long. Deletions cut 4 bases from V and 0 bases from J, with 17 bases between. The CDR3 region has the DNA TGCGCCAGCAGCGCGGCTAGCGGAGGGGGCTCCTACAATGAGCAGTTCTTC. This encodes CASSAASGGGSYNEQFF.

J is TRBJ1-2 and V is TRBV25-1; possible D gene TRBD1, 6 bases. With 3 bases removed from V and 8 bases from J, the gap between germline ends came to 16 bases. Per germline, CDR1 MGHDK and CDR2 SYGVNS. The CDR3 is made up of 14 amino acids. CDR3 region: CASSESSTGPGYTF. The DNA of the CDR3 is TGTGCCAGCAGTGAGTCCTCTACAGGGCCCGGCTACACCTTC.

This clonotype appeared many times. The V and J genes are TRBV5-1 and TRBJ1-1, with D unclear. Trimming took 1 base from V and 5 from J, leaving 12 bases between them. Germline values: CDR1 SGHRS, CDR2 YFSETQ. The CDR3 is 14 residues long. The DNA of the CDR3 is TGCGCCAGCAGCTTGTACTCGGGCGGGACTGAAGCTTTCTTT. It specifies CASSLYSGGTEAFF.

This clonotype was counted between two and nine times. The J gene is TRBJ2-1, the V gene TRBV9, with TRBD2 as a possible D gene (6 bases). V was shortened by 4 bases and J by 15 bases, with 20 bases between the two germline ends. The CDR3 is made up of 13 amino acids. Germline V gene sequence: CDR1 SGDLS, CDR2 YYNGEE. In nucleotides, the CDR3 is TGTGCCAGCAGCCTGTCGACTAGTACCGCGATGTTCTTC. Its protein product is CASSLSTSTAMFF.

The rearrangement joins TRBV6-2 or TRBV6-3 to TRBJ1-5; D call uncertain. The V and J ends lost 6 bases and 4 bases respectively, with 10 bases between them. The length of the CDR3 is 13 residues. Germline assignment: CDR1 MNHEY and CDR2 SVGEGT. In nucleotides, the CDR3 is TGTGCCAGCAGCGGGAGGGTTAATCAGCCCCAGCATTTT. Translation: CASSGRVNQPQHF.

CDR3 region: CASSPRREGYEQYF. CDR3 nucleotide sequence: TGTGCCAGCTCACCAAGGCGGGAAGGCTACGAGCAGTACTTC. The V call is TRBV18, the J call TRBJ2-7; maybe TRBD2 (6 bases). In germline, CDR1 is KGHSH, CDR2 LQKENI. Trimming removed 2 bases at V and 3 bases at J, with 11 bases between. This CDR3 is built from 14 residues.

This chain joins TRBV6-1 and TRBJ2-1; D may correspond to TRBD1 or TRBD2 (5 bases each). V dropped 5 bases and J dropped 4 bases, with 12 bases sitting between them. The CDR3 is 14 residues long. Germline-derived CDR1 and CDR2 are MNHNS and SASEGT. The CDR3 DNA reads as TGTGCCAGCAGTACACTAGAGGGGTACAATGAGCAGTTCTTC. This encodes CASSTLEGYNEQFF.

At least ten counts were recorded for this clonotype. This rearrangement joins TRBV4-1 to TRBJ2-3; D gene uncertain. In germline, CDR1 is MGHRA, CDR2 YSYEKL. V lost 4 bases and J 3 bases, leaving 11 bases between the germline ends. This CDR3 contains 14 residues. The CDR3: CASSPSIFTDTQYF. CDR3 coding DNA: TGCGCCAGCAGCCCCAGTATCTTTACAGATACGCAGTATTTT.

Ten or more counts support this clonotype. The V and J genes are TRBV9 and TRBJ2-5, with TRBD1 matching 10 bases. Trimming took 4 bases from V and 4 from J; bases not matched to a gene: 10. Germline lookup yields CDR1 SGDLS and CDR2 YYNGEE. CDR3 size: 16 residues. This CDR3 reads CASSIRQGASGETQYF. In nucleotides, the CDR3 is TGTGCCAGCAGCATAAGACAGGGGGCCTCGGGAGAGACCCAGTACTTC.

This clonotype was observed a handful of times. The rearrangement joins TRBV9 to TRBJ2-7; TRBD2 aligns across 10 bases. The CDR3 length is 17 residues. Per the germline V gene, CDR1 is SGDLS and CDR2 is YYNGEE. V trimming: 3 bases; J trimming: 0 bases; junction bases outside the gene matches: 9. The CDR3 protein is CASSGGGSSGSSYEQYF. Here the CDR3 DNA reads TGTGCCAGCAGCGGGGGAGGATCTAGCGGGAGCTCCTACGAGCAGTACTTC.

This clonotype appeared a few times. The chain has TRBV5-1 and TRBJ1-2; D gene uncertain. The CDR3 is made up of 12 amino acids. Germline CDR1 and CDR2: SGHRS and YFSETQ. V was trimmed by 5 bases and J by 2 bases, leaving 7 bases between them. DNA of the CDR3: TGCGCCAGCAGTGACCCAAACTATGGCTACACCTTC. It codes for CASSDPNYGYTF.

The chain is built from TRBV11-2 and TRBJ2-1, with D tentatively TRBD2 (6 bases). V was shortened by 2 bases and J by 6 bases, with 11 bases between the two germline ends. Germline CDR1 reads SGHAT; CDR2 reads FQNNGV. This CDR3 spans 14 amino acids. The CDR3 DNA sequence: TGTGCCAGCAGCTTACGACGGGAGTTCAATGAGCAGTTCTTC. It translates to CASSLRREFNEQFF.

This clonotype was recorded a few times. The rearrangement uses TRBV6-2 or TRBV6-3 and TRBJ2-7, with D unresolved. Germline V CDR1 and CDR2: MNHEY, SVGEGT. V was pared by 4 bases and J by 5 bases, with 15 bases between. This CDR3 comprises 14 residues. For the CDR3, the DNA is TGTGCCAGCAGTTCTCTTCCCGGGTACGACGAGCAGTACTTC. This translates into CASSSLPGYDEQYF.

In this sample, this clonotype turned up many times. The chain is built from TRBV20-1 and TRBJ2-5; 9 nucleotides align to TRBD1. The CDR3 has 15 residues. Per germline, CDR1 DFQATT and CDR2 SNEGSKA (reference sequence). Unmatched junction bases numbered 9, after V lost 5 bases and J lost 2 bases. CDR3 in amino acids: CSALSGTGTQETQYF. DNA of the CDR3: TGCAGTGCTCTCAGCGGGACAGGGACTCAAGAGACCCAGTACTTC.

This clonotype turned up a few times. The V and J genes are TRBV30 and TRBJ2-7; D is uncertain. This CDR3 comprises 14 residues. Per the germline V gene, CDR1 is GTSNPN and CDR2 is SVGIG (reference sequence). Between the trimmed V and J ends, which lost 3 bases and 2 bases, there was a span of 14 bases. CDR3 DNA: TGTGCCTGGAGGCATAGGGAACCGACCTACGAGCAGTACTTC. Its translation: CAWRHREPTYEQYF.

This clonotype has more than one count but fewer than ten. The chain combines TRBV6-2 or TRBV6-3 with TRBJ2-1; 10 positions match TRBD2. V trimming: 6 bases; J trimming: 7 bases; junction bases outside the gene matches: 9. The germline gives CDR1 MNHEY, CDR2 SVGEGT. This CDR3 spans 15 amino acids. The CDR3 spells CASSSSSGRRNEQFF. The CDR3 coding sequence is TGTGCCAGCAGCTCCTCTAGCGGGAGACGAAATGAGCAGTTCTTC.

This clonotype was seen a few times. The V and J genes are TRBV5-1 and TRBJ2-5; the D gene could be TRBD1 or TRBD2 (6 bases each). The CDR3 consists of 13 residues. Trimming took off 5 bases at V and 4 bases at J, with 12 bases between the two ends. Per the germline V gene, CDR1 is SGHRS and CDR2 is YFSETQ. The CDR3 DNA reads TGCGCCAGCAGGGTCGGGGGCTCAGAGACCCAGTACTTC. Translation: CASRVGGSETQYF. Drawing the rest from reference TRBV5-1 and TRBJ2-5, the complete variable domain is KAGVTQTPRYLIKTRGQQVTLSCSPISGHRSVSWYQQTPGQGLQFLFEYFSETQRNKGNFPGRFSGRQFSNSRSEMNVSTLELGDSALYLCASRVGGSETQYFGPGTRLLVL.

This clonotype was seen repeatedly, ten times or more. The chain carries TRBV11-1 and TRBJ2-1; D assignment may be TRBD1 or TRBD2 (5 bases each). V lost 5 bases to trimming and J lost 2 bases, with 10 bases between them. Germline V gives CDR1 SGHAT, CDR2 FQDESV (reference sequence). This CDR3 comprises 14 residues. The CDR3 DNA reads TGTGCCAGCAGCCCTCTGGGGGCCTACAATGAGCAGTTCTTC. Translation gives CASSPLGAYNEQFF.

The chain is built from TRBV4-1 and TRBJ2-2; D may match TRBD1 or TRBD2 (7 bases each). Trimming took off 5 bases at V and 6 bases at J, with 19 bases between the two ends. This CDR3 region has 16 residues. CDR1 MGHRA and CDR2 YSYEKL come from the germline V gene. The CDR3: CASSEGRGRGAGELFF. In nucleotides, the CDR3 is TGCGCCAGCAGCGAAGGGAGGGGGCGGGGAGCCGGGGAGCTGTTTTTT.

The genes are TRBV6-2 or TRBV6-3 and TRBJ1-5; D unresolved. CDR3 size: 13 residues. The V end lost 8 bases, the J end lost 3 bases, and 11 bases lay between the germline ends. Germline loops: CDR1 MNHEY, CDR2 SVGEGT. CDR3 amino acids: CASRWDLNQPQHF. The CDR3 DNA follows: TGTGCCAGCCGATGGGATCTCAATCAGCCCCAGCATTTT.

V is TRBV7-8 and J is TRBJ2-3, with D maybe TRBD2 (5 bases). Germline V CDR1 and CDR2: SGHVS, FQNEAQ. Trimming took 6 bases from V and 0 from J, leaving 10 bases between them. This CDR3 is 14 amino acids long. Here the CDR3 DNA reads TGTGCCAGCAGGACGGACTCTAGCACAGATACGCAGTATTTT. The encoded protein is CASRTDSSTDTQYF.

The chain couples TRBV5-1 to TRBJ2-7; TRBD2 might be the D (7 bases). The CDR3 contains 19 residues. V lost 4 bases and J 0 bases, leaving 26 bases between the germline ends. Germline loops: CDR1 SGHRS, CDR2 YFSETQ. The DNA for the CDR3 is TGCGCCAGCAGCCGCGGAGGGGGGGCCAGACAGGTTACCTCCTACGAGCAGTACTTC. As protein: CASSRGGGARQVTSYEQYF.

This clonotype was seen a handful of times. This rearrangement joins TRBV7-8 to TRBJ1-4, with D perhaps matching TRBD1 (6 bases). V gave up 5 bases and J gave up 6 bases, with 16 bases separating them. The germline V gene encodes CDR1 SGHVS and CDR2 FQNEAQ. CDR3 length: 15 amino acids. Written as DNA, the CDR3 is TGTGCCAGCAGCCCGCCATATTCAGGGGATGAAAAACTGTTTTTT. Its translation is CASSPPYSGDEKLFF.

This chain uses TRBV15 with TRBJ2-7; D is perhaps TRBD2 (5 bases). The CDR3 is made up of 14 amino acids. Germline CDR1 is LNHNV and CDR2 is YYDKDF (reference sequence). Trimming shortened V by 3 bases and J by 4 bases, and 13 bases separated the two germline ends. CDR3 bases: TGTGCCACCAGCAGGGAGACTGGCGGGTACGAGCAGTACTTC. Its translation is CATSRETGGYEQYF.

This clonotype was observed a handful of times. This sequence joins TRBV6-2 or TRBV6-3 and TRBJ1-1; 7 bases match TRBD1. The germline gives CDR1 MNHEY, CDR2 SVGEGT. The CDR3 consists of 13 residues. Trimming removed 6 bases from V and 4 bases from J; junction bases left unmatched: 5. The DNA for the CDR3 is TGTGCCAGCAGGTCCTCAGGGGGCACTGAAGCTTTCTTT. As protein: CASRSSGGTEAFF.